These 32 T cell receptor beta chains originate from one sample sequenced in a study of cytomegalovirus exposure and HLA in healthy donors. PCR employed 60 Vbeta and 13 Jbeta primers. Some clones are missing from TCRdb's copy, which holds only in-frame ones; the method was immunoSEQ multiplex PCR. The repertoire holds around 150,000 clones, with approximately 78% as singletons. The sequencing input was PBMCs. Receptor source: a young woman in good health and CMV-seropositive.

The chain carries TRBV5-1 and TRBJ2-5; 9 nucleotides agree with TRBD1. With V trimmed by 0 bases and J by 5 bases, 5 bases remained unmatched. This CDR3 is 15 amino acids long. Per germline, CDR1 SGHRS and CDR2 YFSETQ. For the CDR3, the DNA is TGCGCCAGCAGCTTGGAGGGACAGGGAATCGAGACCCAGTACTTC. Residues: CASSLEGQGIETQYF.

J is TRBJ1-1 and V is TRBV5-6; D call uncertain. Germline CDR1 SGHDT, CDR2 YYEEEE. The CDR3 runs to 17 residues. With 4 bases removed from V and 0 bases from J, the gap between germline ends came to 19 bases. The CDR3 reads CASSHGRDMPVNTEAFF. CDR3 nucleotides: TGTGCCAGCAGCCATGGGCGGGATATGCCGGTGAACACTGAAGCTTTCTTT.

The V call is TRBV5-6, the J call TRBJ1-2; TRBD1 matches at 9 bases. This CDR3 is 17 amino acids long. Trimming cost V 2 bases and J 10 bases; bases outside gene matches: 18. Germline V CDR1 and CDR2: SGHDT, YYEEEE. The CDR3 is CASSFSGTGLLASLYTF. CDR3 DNA sequence: TGTGCCAGCAGCTTTTCCGGGACAGGGCTCCTCGCATCCCTCTACACCTTC.

The chain carries TRBV6-5 and TRBJ2-1, with D maybe TRBD1 (5 bases). CDR1 and CDR2 from the germline V gene are MNHEY and SVGAGI. V dropped 4 bases and J dropped 7 bases, with 11 bases sitting between them. The CDR3 totals 13 residues. CDR3 region: CASSSDYRNEQFF. The CDR3 coding sequence is TGTGCCAGCAGTTCCGATTACAGGAATGAGCAGTTCTTC.

The rearrangement links TRBV7-3 to TRBJ2-3; possibly TRBD2 for D (5 bases). V was clipped by 4 bases and J by 5 bases, with 16 bases between them. This CDR3 has 15 amino acids. Germline V lookup: CDR1 SGHTA, CDR2 FQGTGA. The CDR3 DNA is TGTGCCAGCAGCTCCGGACTCTCCGGTGGAGATACGCAGTATTTT. Amino acids: CASSSGLSGGDTQYF.

The CDR3 bases are TGTGCCAGCAGCCCCTCCCGAGAAAAGAACACTGAAGCTTTCTTT. It translates to CASSPSREKNTEAFF. The genes are TRBV11-3 and TRBJ1-1; D is ambiguous. The CDR3 consists of 15 residues. Looked up from germline, CDR1 is SGHNT and CDR2 is YENEEA. V lost 5 bases to trimming and J lost 1 base, with 14 bases between them.

This clone has ten or more counts. V gene TRBV5-4 combines with J gene TRBJ2-7; 12 nucleotides match TRBD1. The CDR3 contains 15 residues. Germline CDR1 and CDR2: SGHNT and YYREEE (reference sequence). The V segment lost 2 bases and the J segment 5 bases; nucleotides outside the gene matches: 5. The CDR3 sequence is CASSFGTGGLNEQYF. As DNA, the CDR3 is TGTGCCAGCAGCTTCGGGACAGGGGGCCTGAACGAGCAGTACTTC.

Here the CDR3 reads CASSPLPGNYGYTF. The CDR3 DNA reads as TGTGCCAGCTCACCATTACCAGGGAACTATGGCTACACCTTC. The rearrangement uses TRBV18 and TRBJ1-2; a possible D gene is TRBD1 (5 bases). V was pared by 2 bases and J by 2 bases, with 9 bases between. The CDR3 consists of 14 residues. The germline V gene encodes CDR1 KGHSH and CDR2 LQKENI.

J is TRBJ1-1 and V is TRBV27; 7 bases agree with TRBD1. CDR1 and CDR2 (germline): MNHEY, SMNVEV (reference sequence). The length of the CDR3 is 13 residues. Germline trimming cut 5 bases from V and 11 bases from J; bases unmatched to any gene: 11. DNA of the CDR3: TGTGCCAGCAGTATGGGACAGACCTCAGGGGCTTTCTTT. Residues: CASSMGQTSGAFF.

The CDR3 sequence: CASSRPPAETYEQYF. Here the CDR3 DNA reads TGTGCCAGCAGCCGACCTCCGGCGGAAACCTACGAGCAGTACTTC. The chain carries TRBV7-9 and TRBJ2-7; D call uncertain. V lost 5 bases and J lost 2, with 16 bases in between. There are 15 residues in the CDR3. The germline V gene encodes CDR1 SEHNR and CDR2 FQNEAQ (reference sequence). The full variable domain, in which reference TRBV7-9 and TRBJ2-7 provide the parts outside the CDR3, is DTGVSQNPRHKITKRGQNVTFRCDPISEHNRLYWYRQTLGQGPEFLTYFQNEAQLEKSRLLSDRFSAERPKGSFSTLEIQRTEQGDSAMYLCASSRPPAETYEQYFGPGTRLTVT.

The chain combines TRBV7-2 with TRBJ2-5, with 9 bases identical to TRBD1. V gave up 5 bases and J gave up 6 bases; unmatched junction bases: 4. The length of the CDR3 is 13 residues. The germline CDR1 and CDR2 sequences are SGHTA and FQGNSA. The CDR3 DNA sequence: TGTGCCAGCAGCGGACAGGGGTACAAGACCCAGTACTTC. As protein: CASSGQGYKTQYF.

This clone occurred once. The V call is TRBV13, the J call TRBJ2-7, with TRBD1 matching over 9 bases. Germline CDR1 is PRHDT and CDR2 is FYEKMQ (reference sequence). The ends lost 5 bases at V and 5 bases at J; junction bases unmatched: 4. The CDR3 is 13 amino acids. In DNA, the CDR3 is TGTGCCAGCAGCCGTACAGGGGGCAACGAGCAGTACTTC. Its translation: CASSRTGGNEQYF.

This clone has a handful of counts. The chain recombines TRBV6-1 with TRBJ2-7; D gene unclear. The ends were cut back, 6 bases at V and 7 bases at J, with 10 bases in the middle. This CDR3 contains 11 residues. Per germline, CDR1 MNHNS and CDR2 SASEGT. The CDR3 DNA is TGTGCCAGCAGCCAGATAATAGAGCAGTACTTC. Protein product: CASSQIIEQYF.

A word on this clone: A junction boundary mismatches the germline segment, possibly from a read error. The chain uses TRBV7-9 and TRBJ2-6, with 10 positions matching TRBD1. The germline gives CDR1 SEHNR, CDR2 FQNEAQ (reference sequence). The CDR3 extends over 18 amino acids. The CDR3 DNA reads TGTTCCAGCCGGATACTAGACAGGGGGCACTCTGGGGCCAACGTCCTGACTTTC. Translating gives CSSRILDRGHSGANVLTF.

This clone was detected only a few times. The chain combines TRBV27 with TRBJ2-6; a possible D gene is TRBD2 (5 bases). The CDR3 spans 16 residues. Trimming shortened V by 7 bases and J by 1 base, and 14 bases separated the two germline ends. Germline V gene data show CDR1 as MNHEY and CDR2 as SMNVEV (reference sequence). The CDR3 is CASTGLIGSGANVLTF. CDR3 sequence (DNA): TGTGCCAGCACGGGATTGATAGGATCTGGGGCCAACGTCCTGACTTTC.

The genes are TRBV4-1 and TRBJ1-1; possibly TRBD1 for D (5 bases). V was shortened by 2 bases and J by 6 bases, with 10 bases between the two germline ends. This CDR3 is built from 13 residues. Germline CDR1 MGHRA, CDR2 YSYEKL. This CDR3 reads CASSQSRGAEAFF. DNA for the CDR3: TGCGCCAGCAGCCAATCAAGGGGTGCTGAAGCTTTCTTT.

This clone showed up just once. J is TRBJ1-1 and V is TRBV5-1, with 8 bases that match TRBD1. This CDR3 spans 14 amino acids. The V gene's germline CDR1 is SGHRS and CDR2 YFSETQ. Trimming cost V 6 bases and J 4 bases; bases outside gene matches: 8. The DNA of the CDR3 is TGCGCCAGCACCGACAGGGGAGGGAGCACTGAAGCTTTCTTT. It yields the protein CASTDRGGSTEAFF.

This clone was seen a single time. CDR3 bases: TGCGCCAGCAGCCAAGACCCCCAGGGGGCCCCATACAATGAGCAGTTCTTC. Protein sequence: CASSQDPQGAPYNEQFF. The V gene is TRBV4-3, the J gene TRBJ2-1; 8 bases fit TRBD1. V dropped 0 bases and J dropped 4; count of bases not matched to a gene: 8. The CDR3 length is 17 residues. CDR1 is LGHNA and CDR2 is YSLEER in the germline V gene.

This chain joins TRBV2 and TRBJ2-7; TRBD1 agrees at 7 bases. Trimming cost V 6 bases and J 6 bases; bases outside gene matches: 14. The germline CDR1 and CDR2 sequences are SNHLY and FYNNEI. The CDR3 has 15 residues. The CDR3 sequence is CASRSPGQHPFEQYF. The DNA of the CDR3 is TGTGCCAGCAGGTCTCCGGGACAGCACCCTTTCGAGCAGTACTTC.

The rearrangement links TRBV7-2 to TRBJ2-2; TRBD2 might be the D (5 bases). Deletions cut 4 bases from V and 5 bases from J, with 17 bases between. CDR3 length: 16 amino acids. CDR1 is SGHTA and CDR2 is FQGNSA in the germline V gene. The CDR3 DNA reads as TGTGCCAGCAGCTCAGGCGGGCCAGGAAAGACCGGGGAGCTGTTTTTT. This sequence encodes CASSSGGPGKTGELFF.

This clone was picked up one time. V is TRBV19 and J is TRBJ1-6, with D perhaps TRBD1 (6 bases). The length of the CDR3 is 15 residues. Germline CDR1 is LNHDA and CDR2 is SQIVND (reference sequence). Trimming took off 4 bases at V and 8 bases at J, with 15 bases between the two ends. CDR3 bases: TGTGCCAGTAGTACATACCGGGACAACGATTCACCCCTCCACTTT. This gives the protein CASSTYRDNDSPLHF.

J is TRBJ2-7 and V is TRBV21-1; TRBD1, the D gene given by the table, was not confirmed from the DNA. TRBV21-1 is reported as a pseudogene. The CDR3 is 16 amino acids. Here the CDR3 DNA reads TGTGCCAGCAGCAAAGTGTGGGCAGGGGAGACCTACGAGCAGTACTTC. It translates to CASSKVWAGETYEQYF.

The CDR3 nucleotides are TGTGCCAGCACCGCGACTACCGGGGAGCTGTTTTTT. This codes for CASTATTGELFF. The chain joins TRBV28 to TRBJ2-2; D gene unclear. V was clipped by 7 bases and J by 5 bases, with 8 bases between them. The length of the CDR3 is 12 residues. The germline V gene encodes CDR1 MDHEN and CDR2 SYDVKM.

V is TRBV11-2 and J is TRBJ1-1, with TRBD1 matching over 7 bases. CDR3 length equals 16 residues. From germline, CDR1 is SGHAT and CDR2 FQNNGV. Losses at the gene ends were 5 bases for V and 2 bases for J; bases not matched to a gene: 11. In DNA form, the CDR3 reads TGTGCCAGCAGCCCCGGGACAGTGGGCCCCAACACTGAAGCTTTCTTT. Protein product: CASSPGTVGPNTEAFF.

The genes are TRBV18 and TRBJ2-7; D remains unclear. The germline V gene has CDR1 KGHSH and CDR2 LQKENI. The CDR3 is 13 amino acids. Deletions cut 0 bases from V and 3 bases from J, with 6 bases between. The CDR3 region is CASSPPGYYEQYF. CDR3 DNA: TGTGCCAGCTCACCACCGGGCTACTACGAGCAGTACTTC. The variable domain in full, completed from reference TRBV18 and TRBJ2-7, reads NAGVMQNPRHLVRRRGQEARLRCSPMKGHSHVYWYRQLPEEGLKFMVYLQKENIIDESGMPKERFSAEFPKEGPSILRIQQVVRGDSAAYFCASSPPGYYEQYFGPGTRLTVT.

The chain couples TRBV7-8 to TRBJ1-2; maybe TRBD1 (6 bases). V was pared by 4 bases and J by 5 bases, with 8 bases between. Germline assignment: CDR1 SGHVS and CDR2 FQNEAQ. CDR3 length: 12 residues. The CDR3: CASSSTGYGYTF. Written as DNA, the CDR3 is TGTGCCAGCAGCTCGACAGGTTATGGCTACACCTTC. The full variable domain, completed using reference TRBV7-8 and TRBJ1-2, is GAGVSQSPRYKVAKRGQDVALRCDPISGHVSLFWYQQALGQGPEFLTYFQNEAQLDKSGLPSDRFFAERPEGSVSTLKIQRTQQEDSAVYLCASSSTGYGYTFGSGTRLTVV.

The chain combines TRBV4-3 with TRBJ2-7, with D possibly being TRBD1 (6 bases). Trimming stripped 0 bases from V and 6 bases from J, with 18 bases between. There are 16 residues in the CDR3. Germline-derived CDR1 and CDR2 are LGHNA and YSLEER. The CDR3 sequence: CASSQDFNQEGGEQYF. CDR3 sequence (DNA): TGCGCCAGCAGCCAAGACTTTAACCAGGAAGGGGGCGAGCAGTACTTC.

This rearrangement joins TRBV6-6 to TRBJ1-6, with TRBD1 identical over 8 bases. The germline CDR1 and CDR2 sequences are MNHNY and SVGAGI (reference sequence). J lost 6 bases, V lost 6 bases, and 10 bases had no gene match. The CDR3 sequence is 16 residues long. Here the CDR3 DNA reads TGTGCCAGCAGCCACGACAGGGGAAGGCGTAATTCACCCCTCCACTTT. Amino acids: CASSHDRGRRNSPLHF.

The chain carries TRBV5-4 and TRBJ2-1, with 12 nucleotides matching TRBD1. Germline CDR1 SGHNT, CDR2 YYREEE (reference sequence). V was clipped by 3 bases and J by 3 bases; unmatched bases: 10. The CDR3 sequence is 18 residues long. CDR3 residues: CASSSPGQGAGDYNEQFF. The CDR3 DNA follows: TGTGCCAGCAGCTCCCCGGGACAGGGGGCAGGGGACTACAATGAGCAGTTCTTC. The whole variable domain, filled in from reference TRBV5-4 and TRBJ2-1, reads ETGVTQSPTHLIKTRGQQVTLRCSSQSGHNTVSWYQQALGQGPQFIFQYYREEENGRGNFPPRFSGLQFPNYSSELNVNALELDDSALYLCASSSPGQGAGDYNEQFFGPGTRLTVL.

The chain uses TRBV28 and TRBJ2-2; 10 bases agree with TRBD1. The CDR3 totals 15 residues. After removal of 8 bases from V and 7 bases from J, the junction contained 10 bases not matched to a gene. The germline CDR1 and CDR2 sequences are MDHEN and SYDVKM. CDR3 in amino acids: CASYTDRGLGGELFF. CDR3 DNA sequence: TGTGCCAGCTATACCGACAGGGGGCTGGGCGGGGAGCTGTTTTTT.

The rearrangement links TRBV7-9 to TRBJ1-5, with D maybe TRBD1 (6 bases). The CDR3 is 13 amino acids. V lost 4 bases to trimming and J lost 6 bases, with 10 bases between them. Germline V gene sequence: CDR1 SEHNR, CDR2 FQNEAQ (reference sequence). The CDR3 bases are TGTGCCAGCAGCTCTACAGGGTTTCAGCCCCAGCATTTT. Translation gives CASSSTGFQPQHF. Full variable domain (remainder filled in from reference TRBV7-9 and TRBJ1-5): DTGVSQNPRHKITKRGQNVTFRCDPISEHNRLYWYRQTLGQGPEFLTYFQNEAQLEKSRLLSDRFSAERPKGSFSTLEIQRTEQGDSAMYLCASSSTGFQPQHFGDGTRLSIL.

V and J are TRBV10-3 and TRBJ2-7, with D unclear. The CDR3 contains 12 residues. Trimming removed 3 bases from V and 7 bases from J, with 10 bases in between. Germline CDR1 is ENHRY and CDR2 is SYGVKD. CDR3 sequence (DNA): TGTGCCATCAGTGACCGAAACATGGAGCAGTACTTC. Protein product: CAISDRNMEQYF.